This T cell receptor (beta chain) originates from a study of PD-L1 blockade in urothelial cancer. Study-wide background: There were a median of about 150,000 T cells in blood samples. Whole-study findings and limits: By 3 weeks, tumor-associated blood clones had expanded more in durable-benefit patients.

Details on this clone: Its antigen remains unknown.

The CDR3 length is 17 residues. V dropped 6 bases and J dropped 0 bases, with 20 bases sitting between them. The germline gives CDR1 WSHSY, CDR2 SAAADI. Here immunoSEQ multiplex PCR was the method, and the copy in TCRdb shows in-frame clones only, minus some. Of approximately 50,000 clones in the sample, 88% were seen once. Noted time point: peripheral blood 6 weeks after treatment start. Locally advanced or metastatic urothelial carcinoma affected all patients. The sample consisted of PBMCs, taken around atezolizumab (anti-PD-L1) treatment. The TCR comes from a man in his 60s with urothelial cancer. This chain uses TRBV10-2 with TRBJ1-1; possibly TRBD1 for D (6 bases). The CDR3 loop is CASRAILGQPMNTEAFF. The CDR3 region has the DNA TGCGCCAGCAGAGCTATTCTCGGACAGCCCATGAACACTGAAGCTTTCTTT.